Each of the 9 T cell receptor beta chains below was sequenced from the same sample in a study of T-cell memory formation after mild COVID-19. TCRdb fed the 5' RACE reads into MiXCR, producing one record per CDR3 protein. Of around 400,000 distinct CDR3 sequences detected, 20% to 25% appear once; the ten largest clones hold roughly 8.9%. Sequencing used PBMCs or a T cell subset sorted from them (not recorded which). The origin of the receptors is an adult woman who had mild COVID-19 (a few samples of this study predate the infection). Cell type and time point are not known.

The chain joins TRBV5-1 to TRBJ2-1, with 8 bases identical to TRBD1. Trimming took 2 bases from V and 1 from J; bases not matched to a gene: 5. Looked up from germline, CDR1 is SGHRS and CDR2 is YFSETQ. The CDR3 covers 16 residues. The CDR3 region has the DNA TGCGCCAGCAGCTTCGATGACAGGGGTTCCTACAATGAGCAGTTCTTC. Its translation is CASSFDDRGSYNEQFF.

V gene TRBV18 combines with J gene TRBJ2-3; D may be TRBD2 (7 bases). V was cut by 10 bases and J by 5 bases, with 19 bases left in between. This CDR3 has 14 residues. Looked up from germline, CDR1 is KGHSH and CDR2 is LQKENI. The CDR3 coding sequence is TGTGCCACCTCCGTTGGGGGGGCCGGAGATACGCAGTATTTT. It is translated as CATSVGGAGDTQYF. Supplemented by reference TRBV18 and TRBJ2-3, the full variable domain reads NAGVMQNPRHLVRRRGQEARLRCSPMKGHSHVYWYRQLPEEGLKFMVYLQKENIIDESGMPKERFSAEFPKEGPSILRIQQVVRGDSAAYFCATSVGGAGDTQYFGPGTRLTVL.

This sequence joins TRBV2 and TRBJ1-5; TRBD1 agrees at 7 bases. From germline, CDR1 is SNHLY and CDR2 FYNNEI. This CDR3 is 18 amino acids long. Trimming took 5 bases from V and 0 from J; bases not matched to a gene: 13. The CDR3 bases are TGTGCCAGCAGTAACCCCCGGGACAGCCCGTATAGCAATCAGCCCCAGCATTTT. Its protein product is CASSNPRDSPYSNQPQHF.

This clonotype has more than one count but fewer than ten. With a much larger clone just one base away, this may be a read error. The V call is TRBV7-8, the J call TRBJ1-2; D is possibly TRBD1 (5 bases). The CDR3 has 12 residues. The germline CDR1 and CDR2 sequences are SGHVS and FQNEAQ. Trimming left V 5 bases short and J 4 bases short, with 8 bases between. The CDR3 DNA is TGTGCCAGCAGCCAGGACATCTATGGCTACACCTTC. Its translation is CASSQDIYGYTF.

The V gene is TRBV13, the J gene TRBJ2-3, with 9 positions matching TRBD2. The junction had 18 bases not matched to a gene; V was cut back by 5 bases and J by 6 bases. Germline assignment: CDR1 PRHDT and CDR2 FYEKMQ (reference sequence). The CDR3 is 18 amino acids. The CDR3 bases are TGTGCCAGCAGCAAAATTGCCCCTAGCGGGGTATTTATGGATACGCAGTATTTT. Translated: CASSKIAPSGVFMDTQYF.

The rearrangement joins TRBV4-3 to TRBJ1-4; TRBD1 matches 8 bases. The CDR3 has 15 amino acids. Trimming took 0 bases from V and 8 from J; bases not matched to a gene: 5. In germline, CDR1 is LGHNA, CDR2 YSLEER. In nucleotides, the CDR3 is TGCGCCAGCAGCCAAGACGACAGGGGTAGAGAAAAACTGTTTTTT. Translation: CASSQDDRGREKLFF.

This clonotype occurred once. The CDR3 here is CACEPRSPGEQFF. CDR3 nucleotides: TGTGCCTGCGAACCGCGGTCGCCTGGTGAGCAGTTCTTC. The chain links TRBV30 to TRBJ2-1, with unresolved D. Germline CDR1 GTSNPN, CDR2 SVGIG (reference sequence). V shed 6 bases and J shed 9 bases, with 18 bases lying between them. This CDR3 is 13 amino acids long.

The J gene is TRBJ2-3, the V gene TRBV24-1; TRBD2 matches at 7 bases. The germline V gene encodes CDR1 KGHDR and CDR2 SFDVKD. The CDR3 loop spans 16 amino acids. V trimming: 2 bases; J trimming: 6 bases; junction bases outside the gene matches: 10. The CDR3 bases are TGTGCCACCAGTGATTCGGCGGGAGTAGTAGCCGATACGCAGTATTTT. This translates into CATSDSAGVVADTQYF.

The rearrangement links TRBV24-1 to TRBJ2-1; 8 bases match TRBD2. With 9 bases clipped from V and 0 bases from J, the junction kept 6 bases outside the gene matches. Germline V lookup: CDR1 KGHDR, CDR2 SFDVKD. This CDR3 contains 15 residues. The CDR3 DNA is TGTGCCACCGCTAGCGGGCCGAGCTCCTACAATGAGCAGTTCTTC. Translation: CATASGPSSYNEQFF.